Below are 7 T cell receptor beta chains sequenced from a single sample in a study of cytomegalovirus exposure and HLA in healthy donors. PCR amplification relied on 60 Vbeta primers (plus 13 Jbeta primers). Generated by immunoSEQ multiplex PCR, the TCRdb table keeps only in-frame clones and is missing some. The sample contains about 160,000 clones, around 80% of which appear only once. The sequenced material came from PBMCs. These receptors all come from a man between 45 and 60 years old in good health and CMV-seropositive.

The rearrangement links TRBV6-6 to TRBJ1-6; D unresolved. Germline V gene lookup returns CDR1 MNHNY and CDR2 SVGAGI (reference sequence). CDR3 length: 16 amino acids. Trimming removed 6 bases from V and 0 bases from J, with 12 bases in between. The CDR3 protein is CASSPDTSSYNSPLHF. CDR3 sequence (DNA): TGTGCCAGCAGCCCCGACACGAGCTCCTATAATTCACCCCTCCACTTT.

This clone occurred once. CDR3 coding DNA: TGTGCCAGCAGCCCCAGGGTAGGGAACACTGAAGCTTTCTTT. This codes for CASSPRVGNTEAFF. The chain joins TRBV11-3 to TRBJ1-1; the D gene is possibly TRBD1 (5 bases). Germline V gives CDR1 SGHNT, CDR2 YENEEA. The CDR3 contains 14 residues. V was trimmed by 5 bases and J by 1 base, leaving 11 bases between them.

The chain recombines TRBV18 with TRBJ1-1; D ambiguous. In germline, CDR1 is KGHSH, CDR2 LQKENI. The CDR3 length is 15 residues. V was shortened by 6 bases and J by 0 bases, with 14 bases between the two germline ends. In DNA, the CDR3 is TGTGCCAGCTCGCCCGGGAATTCAATGAACACTGAAGCTTTCTTT. Protein: CASSPGNSMNTEAFF. Full variable domain (missing parts from reference TRBV18 and TRBJ1-1): NAGVMQNPRHLVRRRGQEARLRCSPMKGHSHVYWYRQLPEEGLKFMVYLQKENIIDESGMPKERFSAEFPKEGPSILRIQQVVRGDSAAYFCASSPGNSMNTEAFFGQGTRLTVV.

The chain joins TRBV4-1 to TRBJ2-1; 11 nucleotides agree with TRBD2. Losses at the gene ends were 4 bases for V and 5 bases for J; bases not matched to a gene: 7. There are 16 residues in the CDR3. CDR1 is MGHRA and CDR2 is YSYEKL in the germline V gene. CDR3 nucleotide sequence: TGCGCCAGCAGCCCCGCTATTAGCGGGGGGGACAATGAGCAGTTCTTC. It encodes CASSPAISGGDNEQFF.

The V and J genes are TRBV10-3 and TRBJ2-1; a possible D gene is TRBD2 (6 bases). The V gene lost 11 bases and the J gene lost 3 bases, with 17 bases spanning the gap. The CDR3 sequence is 14 residues long. Germline V gene data show CDR1 as ENHRY and CDR2 as SYGVKD. In nucleotides, the CDR3 is TGTGCCGCGGGGAGAGGGATCGACTACAATGAGCAGTTCTTC. It translates to CAAGRGIDYNEQFF.

The genes are TRBV4-2 and TRBJ2-2, with D possibly TRBD2 on 7 matching bases. Germline-derived CDR1 and CDR2 are LGHNA and YNFKEQ. The germline V and J ends were trimmed by 4 bases and 1 base, with 13 bases remaining between them. CDR3 length equals 16 residues. Here the CDR3 reads CASSPGEGGNTGELFF. The CDR3, as DNA: TGTGCCAGCAGCCCGGGGGAGGGGGGGAACACCGGGGAGCTGTTTTTT.

The V gene is TRBV27, the J gene TRBJ1-5, with D possibly being TRBD1 (5 bases). Germline CDR1 reads MNHEY; CDR2 reads SMNVEV (reference sequence). V was pared by 5 bases and J by 0 bases, with 17 bases between. The CDR3 covers 17 residues. The CDR3 here is CASSTSIPGLSNQPQHF. The CDR3 region has the DNA TGTGCCAGCAGTACATCAATTCCGGGACTTAGCAATCAGCCCCAGCATTTT.